This T cell receptor (beta chain) appears in the sequencing data of a study of blood T cell repertoires in COVID-19. Overall study: The United States, Italy and Spain provided the acute and convalescent COVID-19 samples. From T cells, B-cell-depleted T cells, or PBMCs came the material, which was cDNA or gDNA.

Germline CDR1 reads SGHDT; CDR2 reads YYEEEE. The CDR3 sequence is 16 residues long. The trim removed 2 bases at V and 0 bases at J, leaving 7 bases unmatched. In the authors' workflow: Amplified reference gene primers provided the basis for estimating nucleated cell counts. Data came from immunoSEQ multiplex PCR; TCRdb stores just in-frame clones and leaves some out. Clone size and V and J calls were adopted from that table, with D and trimming inferred from the DNA. Among 250,000 to 300,000 clones, 86% were seen once, and the ten largest hold 10% to 15%. V is TRBV5-6 and J is TRBJ2-7; 8 bases are a match to TRBD2. Sequencing input: peripheral blood. The source of this sequence is a woman aged 25 to 39 with COVID-19, enrolled during active disease. The CDR3 reads CASSLVGGGPSYEQYF. CDR3 nucleotide sequence: TGTGCCAGCAGCTTAGTAGGCGGGGGGCCCTCCTACGAGCAGTACTTC. The complete variable domain, with remaining parts taken from reference TRBV5-6 and TRBJ2-7, reads DAGVTQSPTHLIKTRGQQVTLRCSPKSGHDTVSWYQQALGQGPQFIFQYYEEEERQRGNFPDRFSGHQFPNYSSELNVNALLLGDSALYLCASSLVGGGPSYEQYFGPGTRLTVT.